This passage covers 8 T cell receptor beta chains from one sample sequenced in a study of blood T cell repertoires in COVID-19. Assay used: immunoSEQ multiplex PCR; TCRdb lists only in-frame clones, some missing. Of around 260,000 clones in the sample, 86% are singletons; the top ten hold 2.5% to 3%. The sequencing input was peripheral blood. Every receptor here comes from a woman aged 30 to 39 with active or convalescent COVID-19.

The chain uses TRBV9 and TRBJ2-5; 12 bases line up with TRBD2. CDR1 and CDR2 (germline): SGDLS, YYNGEE. The CDR3 has 17 amino acids. The V gene end was trimmed by 3 bases and the J gene end by 4 bases; junction bases not matched to a gene: 10. The CDR3 here is CASSATSGGPSGETQYF. In DNA, the CDR3 is TGTGCCAGCAGCGCCACTAGCGGGGGGCCCTCCGGAGAGACCCAGTACTTC.

The V and J genes are TRBV19 and TRBJ1-1, with TRBD1 matching over 8 bases. CDR1 and CDR2 from the germline V gene are LNHDA and SQIVND (reference sequence). V gave up 4 bases and J gave up 0 bases; unmatched junction bases: 7. The CDR3 loop spans 16 amino acids. In DNA, the CDR3 is TGTGCCAGTAGTAATCCTGGACAGGGTTTGAACACTGAAGCTTTCTTT. The encoded protein is CASSNPGQGLNTEAFF.

The chain carries TRBV6-5 and TRBJ1-6; 7 bases are shared with TRBD1. The germline V gene encodes CDR1 MNHEY and CDR2 SVGAGI. V dropped 8 bases and J dropped 7; count of bases not matched to a gene: 2. There are 12 residues in the CDR3. The CDR3 region has the DNA TGTGCCAGCGGGACAGCGAATTCACCCCTCCACTTT. As protein: CASGTANSPLHF.

The V call is TRBV3-1 (or the pseudogene TRBV3-2), the J call TRBJ2-7, with 7 nucleotides matching TRBD2. The CDR3 extends over 15 amino acids. The germline gives CDR1 LGHDT, CDR2 YNNKEL (reference sequence). J gave up 0 bases and V 4 bases, and 6 bases lay outside the gene matches. The CDR3 protein is CASSLGRGTSYEQYF. DNA of the CDR3: TGTGCCAGCAGCCTTGGGCGGGGGACCTCCTACGAGCAGTACTTC.

The rearrangement uses TRBV14 and TRBJ1-6; D not certain. V gave up 0 bases and J gave up 10 bases, with 10 bases separating them. This CDR3 has 14 residues. The germline gives CDR1 SGHDN, CDR2 FVKESK. The CDR3: CASSQDRENSPLHF. The CDR3, as DNA: TGTGCCAGCAGCCAAGATCGGGAAAACTCACCCCTCCACTTT.

This chain joins TRBV18 and TRBJ1-1; D remains ambiguous. Trimming pared 2 bases from V and 1 base from J, leaving 5 bases between. The CDR3 length is 13 residues. The germline V gene encodes CDR1 KGHSH and CDR2 LQKENI. The CDR3, as DNA: TGTGCCAGCTCACCAGTTAGGAACACTGAAGCTTTCTTT. It codes for CASSPVRNTEAFF.

This chain uses TRBV5-4 with TRBJ2-3, with D perhaps TRBD1 (5 bases). The germline CDR1 and CDR2 sequences are SGHNT and YYREEE (reference sequence). V lost 0 bases, J lost 4 bases, and 12 bases lay in between. This CDR3 is 15 amino acids long. Here the CDR3 reads CASSLGSGPADTQYF. CDR3 nucleotides: TGTGCCAGCAGCTTGGGGTCAGGGCCCGCAGATACGCAGTATTTT. Supplemented by reference TRBV5-4 and TRBJ2-3, the full variable domain reads ETGVTQSPTHLIKTRGQQVTLRCSSQSGHNTVSWYQQALGQGPQFIFQYYREEENGRGNFPPRFSGLQFPNYSSELNVNALELDDSALYLCASSLGSGPADTQYFGPGTRLTVL.

This clone was detected a few times. The chain carries TRBV9 and TRBJ1-6; D gene uncertain. Germline CDR1 and CDR2: SGDLS and YYNGEE. V gave up 4 bases and J gave up 6 bases, with 14 bases separating them. The CDR3 has 15 residues. CDR3 in DNA: TGTGCCAGCAGCATAAGACAAGAAGCTAATTCACCCCTCCACTTT. Its translation is CASSIRQEANSPLHF.